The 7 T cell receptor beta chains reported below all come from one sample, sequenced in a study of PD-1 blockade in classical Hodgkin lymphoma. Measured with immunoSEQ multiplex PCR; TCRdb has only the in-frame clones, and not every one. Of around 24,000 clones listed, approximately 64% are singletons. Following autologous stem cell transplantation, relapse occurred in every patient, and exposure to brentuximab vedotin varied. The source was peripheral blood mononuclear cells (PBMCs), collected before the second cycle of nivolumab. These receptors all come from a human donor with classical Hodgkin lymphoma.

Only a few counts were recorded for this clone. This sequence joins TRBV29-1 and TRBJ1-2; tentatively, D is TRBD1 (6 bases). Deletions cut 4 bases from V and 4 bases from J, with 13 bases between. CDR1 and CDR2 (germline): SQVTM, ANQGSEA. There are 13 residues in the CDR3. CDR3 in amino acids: CSVVGGDPYGYTF. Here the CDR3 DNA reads TGCAGCGTTGTAGGGGGGGATCCCTATGGCTACACCTTC.

CDR3 sequence (DNA): TGTGCCAGCAGCTTCTACAGGTTTCCTGGGGCCAACGTCCTGACTTTC. It encodes CASSFYRFPGANVLTF. The V gene is TRBV5-6, the J gene TRBJ2-6; perhaps TRBD1 as D (5 bases). V was clipped by 2 bases and J by 2 bases, with 11 bases between them. The germline V gene has CDR1 SGHDT and CDR2 YYEEEE. CDR3 length equals 16 residues.

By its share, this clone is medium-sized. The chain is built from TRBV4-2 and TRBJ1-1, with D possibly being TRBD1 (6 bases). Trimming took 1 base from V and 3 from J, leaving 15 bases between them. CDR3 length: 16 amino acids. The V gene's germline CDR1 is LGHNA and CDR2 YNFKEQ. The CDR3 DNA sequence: TGTGCCAGCAGCCAAGGGCCTCCTAAGGGGGACACTGAAGCTTTCTTT. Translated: CASSQGPPKGDTEAFF.

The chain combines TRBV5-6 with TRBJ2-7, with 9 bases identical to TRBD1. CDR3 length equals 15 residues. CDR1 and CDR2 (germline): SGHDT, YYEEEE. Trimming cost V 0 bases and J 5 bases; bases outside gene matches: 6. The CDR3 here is CASSLAGTGTHEQYF. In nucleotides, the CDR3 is TGTGCCAGCAGCTTGGCCGGGACAGGGACCCACGAGCAGTACTTC.

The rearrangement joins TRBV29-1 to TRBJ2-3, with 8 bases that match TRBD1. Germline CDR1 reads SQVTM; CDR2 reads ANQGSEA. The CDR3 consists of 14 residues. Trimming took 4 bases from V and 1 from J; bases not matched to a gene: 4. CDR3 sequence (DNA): TGCAGCGTTGGGACAGGGTTGGGCACAGATACGCAGTATTTT. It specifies CSVGTGLGTDTQYF.

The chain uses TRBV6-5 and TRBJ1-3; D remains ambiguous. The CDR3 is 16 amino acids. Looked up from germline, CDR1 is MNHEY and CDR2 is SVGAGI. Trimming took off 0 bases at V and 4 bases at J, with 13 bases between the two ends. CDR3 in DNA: TGTGCCAGCAGTTACTCGTTAGACTACCTAGGAAACACCATATATTTT. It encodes CASSYSLDYLGNTIYF.

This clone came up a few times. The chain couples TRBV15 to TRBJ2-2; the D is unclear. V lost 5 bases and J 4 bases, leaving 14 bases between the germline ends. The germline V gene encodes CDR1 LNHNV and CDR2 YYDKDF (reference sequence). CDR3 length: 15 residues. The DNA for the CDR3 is TGTGCCACCAGCGCACTGGGTATGTCCACCGGGGAGCTGTTTTTT. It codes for CATSALGMSTGELFF.